This T cell receptor (beta chain) came from a study of cytomegalovirus exposure and HLA in healthy donors. The assay was immunoSEQ multiplex PCR, and TCRdb's table has in-frame clones only and misses some. The sample holds approximately 140,000 clones, 84% seen once. For this clone: As yet, its antigen is unknown.

Study-wide points: Reports described diagnosis of cytomegalovirus status by the classifier as highly specific and sensitive.

Trimming pared 5 bases from V and 0 bases from J, leaving 14 bases between. Germline V gives CDR1 MNHEY, CDR2 SMNVEV (reference sequence). The CDR3 extends over 15 amino acids. The donors were part of the validation cohort of 120 subjects. That cohort was separate from the first cohort, which comprised 700 or so subjects. The sequence derives from a woman aged 30 to 39 in good health and CMV-seronegative. Sequences were obtained from PBMCs. The chain uses TRBV27 and TRBJ2-7, with TRBD1 as a possible D gene (6 bases). The CDR3 spells CASSPRLGASYEQYF. The CDR3 DNA reads TGTGCCAGCAGTCCACGGTTGGGGGCCTCCTACGAGCAGTACTTC.